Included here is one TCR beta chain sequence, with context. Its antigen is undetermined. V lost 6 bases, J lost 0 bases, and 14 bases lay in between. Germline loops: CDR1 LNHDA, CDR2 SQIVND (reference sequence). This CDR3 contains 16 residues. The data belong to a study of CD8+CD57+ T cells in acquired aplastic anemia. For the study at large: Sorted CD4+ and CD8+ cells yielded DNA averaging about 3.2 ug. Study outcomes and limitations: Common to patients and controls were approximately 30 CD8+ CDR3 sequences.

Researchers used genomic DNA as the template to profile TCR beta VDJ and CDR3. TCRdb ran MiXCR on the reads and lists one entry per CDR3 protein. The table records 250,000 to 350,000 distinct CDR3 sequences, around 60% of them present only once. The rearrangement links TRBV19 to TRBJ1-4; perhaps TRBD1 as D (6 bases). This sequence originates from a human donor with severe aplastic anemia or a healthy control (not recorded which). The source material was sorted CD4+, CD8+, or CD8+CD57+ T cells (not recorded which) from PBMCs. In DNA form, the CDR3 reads TGTGCCAGTAGCAGGACAGTGACAGCAACTAATGAAAAACTGTTTTTT. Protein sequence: CASSRTVTATNEKLFF.